Described below is a single T cell receptor beta chain sequence and its context. The data originate from a study of T cells expressing NK-cell markers. TCRdb reanalyzed the 5' RACE reads, giving one entry per CDR3 protein sequence and no DNA. This sample contains over 150,000 distinct CDR3 sequences. This clonotype originated in a woman in her forties or fifties in good health. Material: blood T cells: a sorted CD56 or NKG2C T cell subset, CD4+ or CD8+ T cells, or bulk PBMC T cells (not recorded which).

The CDR3 protein is CAISESPDRAFEAFF. The chain joins TRBV10-3 to TRBJ1-1; TCRdb names TRBD1, which stays unverified in the absence of DNA. The germline V gene has CDR1 ENHRY and CDR2 SYGVKD. This CDR3 is built from 15 residues.